The 7 T cell receptor beta chains reported below all come from one sample, sequenced in a study of post-analysis software for immune sequencing data (dated by TCRdb to between 2014 and 2017). The antigens for these receptors are not known. Points the paper makes about the study in general: Patients showed significantly higher frequencies than controls for a handful of TRBV segments, among them TRBV5-6, TRBV5-1 and TRBV20-1.

The protocol used for the library was PCR. Sequencing was carried out with an Illumina HiSeq 2500. To reduce PCR and sequencing biases, unique molecular identifiers were built into the TCR beta cDNA libraries. TCRdb reworked the public reads: Q25 trimming with fastp, MiXCR clone assembly, productive beta chains retained. Each CDR3 protein gets just one entry, which takes the most common genes and DNA from the rows behind it. This sample has 740,000 or so distinct CDR3 sequences in its table, and 53% of those were observed once. The ten largest account for approximately 4.2% of the sample. Sequencing was performed on blood. These receptors originate from a girl between 10 and 17 years old with multiple sclerosis.

The chain uses TRBV20-1 and TRBJ2-7, with 7 bases identical to TRBD2. Germline V CDR1 and CDR2: DFQATT, SNEGSKA (reference sequence). After removal of 5 bases from V and 2 bases from J, the junction contained 18 bases not matched to a gene. There are 17 residues in the CDR3. The CDR3 loop is CSAALQGGSRAPYEQYF. In DNA form, the CDR3 reads TGCAGTGCTGCCCTCCAGGGAGGGAGCCGAGCACCCTACGAGCAGTACTTC.

V gene TRBV5-1 combines with J gene TRBJ1-2; D remains ambiguous. CDR1 is SGHRS, CDR2 YFSETQ, per germline. V was trimmed by 4 bases and J by 1 base, leaving 11 bases between them. This CDR3 is built from 14 residues. The CDR3 DNA reads TGCGCCAGCAGCCCATTAGGTGATAACTATGGCTACACCTTC. Amino acid sequence: CASSPLGDNYGYTF.

The chain employs TRBV20-1 and TRBJ2-3; 7 nucleotides align to TRBD1. Germline assignment: CDR1 DFQATT and CDR2 SNEGSKA (reference sequence). This CDR3 is 14 amino acids long. J was trimmed by 0 bases and V by 6 bases; bases with no gene match: 6. Here the CDR3 DNA reads TGCAGTGCCCCCACAGGGGCGAGCACAGATACGCAGTATTTT. It is translated as CSAPTGASTDTQYF.

The rearrangement joins TRBV11-3 to TRBJ2-3; TRBD2 matches 7 bases. There are 17 residues in the CDR3. Looked up from germline, CDR1 is SGHNT and CDR2 is YENEEA. The junction had 13 bases not matched to a gene; V was cut back by 4 bases and J by 3 bases. This CDR3 is CASSSRSGGRGTDTQYF. Written as DNA, the CDR3 is TGTGCCAGCAGCTCTAGGAGTGGCGGGAGAGGGACAGATACGCAGTATTTT. Variable domain in full (rest from reference TRBV11-3 and TRBJ2-3): EAGVVQSPRYKIIEKKQPVAFWCNPISGHNTLYWYLQNLGQGPELLIRYENEEAVDDSQLPKDRFSAERLKGVDSTLKIQPAELGDSAVYLCASSSRSGGRGTDTQYFGPGTRLTVL.

The chain links TRBV28 to TRBJ2-7; 8 nucleotides agree with TRBD1. V was pared by 6 bases and J by 3 bases, with 7 bases of the junction left unmatched. The V gene's germline CDR1 is MDHEN and CDR2 SYDVKM. The CDR3 has 14 amino acids. This CDR3 is CASRPRDRLYEQYF. In DNA form, the CDR3 reads TGTGCCAGCAGACCCCGGGACAGGCTCTACGAGCAGTACTTC.

The V call is TRBV25-1, the J call TRBJ2-7, with 8 nucleotides matching TRBD2. The germline V gene encodes CDR1 MGHDK and CDR2 SYGVNS. Trimming took 5 bases from V and 1 from J; bases not matched to a gene: 10. The CDR3 loop spans 16 amino acids. CDR3 region: CASSPAERGRSYEQYF. CDR3 sequence (DNA): TGTGCCAGCAGTCCGGCGGAGCGGGGGAGGTCCTACGAGCAGTACTTC.

This clonotype was seen only a few times. V usage is TRBV7-9 and J usage is TRBJ2-7; 7 nucleotides agree with TRBD2. With V trimmed by 1 base and J by 4 bases, 7 bases remained unmatched. The germline gives CDR1 SEHNR, CDR2 FQNEAQ (reference sequence). This CDR3 is built from 15 residues. The DNA for the CDR3 is TGTGCCAGCAGCTTAGTCCGGGAGGAGGTATACGAGCAGTACTTC. Translation: CASSLVREEVYEQYF.